This record concerns one T cell receptor (beta chain) sequence. Between the trimmed V and J ends, which lost 5 bases and 6 bases, there was a span of 8 bases. CDR1 is SGHRS and CDR2 is YFSETQ in the germline V gene. The CDR3 extends over 12 amino acids. Method: immunoSEQ multiplex PCR; TCRdb's copy keeps in-frame clones and lacks some. In the table there are under 150,000 clones, approximately 88% of which are singletons. The data belong to a study of blood T cell repertoires in COVID-19. Overall study: From the United States, Italy and Spain came samples of acute and convalescent COVID-19. T cells, B-cell-depleted T cells, or PBMCs provided the cDNA or gDNA that served as material.

The clonotype originates from a human donor in a cohort sampled during active COVID-19. Sequenced: peripheral blood. The rearrangement links TRBV5-1 to TRBJ2-2; tentatively, D is TRBD2 (5 bases). This CDR3 reads CASRARAGELFF. CDR3 bases: TGCGCCAGCAGGGCGAGGGCCGGGGAGCTGTTTTTT.